The sequence of this T cell receptor beta chain was determined in a study of OX40 agonist ivuxolimab in advanced cancers. Whole-study context: Prior checkpoint blockade (anti-PD-1, anti-PD-L1 or anti-CTLA-4) was permitted; less than 45% had it.

Germline V lookup: CDR1 SGHRS, CDR2 YFSETQ. Trimming stripped 4 bases from V and 4 bases from J, with 17 bases between. This CDR3 is built from 16 residues. General study results and limits: CD8+ T cells averaged more expanded clones than CD4+.

Autoimmune disease history or systemic immunosuppression disqualified patients. Worth noting for this clone: The antigen is unknown.

Produced via immunoSEQ multiplex PCR; TCRdb's table is partial and in-frame only. Of around 40,000 clones in the sample, around 89% are singletons; the top ten hold around 13%. The source is an adult with an advanced solid tumor such as melanoma, head and neck, liver or kidney cancer. The material was CD4+ or CD8+ T cells sorted from blood, obtained in a trial of the OX40 agonist ivuxolimab. The rearrangement links TRBV5-1 to TRBJ2-2; D might be TRBD1 (8 bases). CDR3 nucleotide sequence: TGCGCCAGCAGCCCGCGGGGGACAGGCGGCACCGGGGAGCTGTTTTTT. Encoded protein: CASSPRGTGGTGELFF.